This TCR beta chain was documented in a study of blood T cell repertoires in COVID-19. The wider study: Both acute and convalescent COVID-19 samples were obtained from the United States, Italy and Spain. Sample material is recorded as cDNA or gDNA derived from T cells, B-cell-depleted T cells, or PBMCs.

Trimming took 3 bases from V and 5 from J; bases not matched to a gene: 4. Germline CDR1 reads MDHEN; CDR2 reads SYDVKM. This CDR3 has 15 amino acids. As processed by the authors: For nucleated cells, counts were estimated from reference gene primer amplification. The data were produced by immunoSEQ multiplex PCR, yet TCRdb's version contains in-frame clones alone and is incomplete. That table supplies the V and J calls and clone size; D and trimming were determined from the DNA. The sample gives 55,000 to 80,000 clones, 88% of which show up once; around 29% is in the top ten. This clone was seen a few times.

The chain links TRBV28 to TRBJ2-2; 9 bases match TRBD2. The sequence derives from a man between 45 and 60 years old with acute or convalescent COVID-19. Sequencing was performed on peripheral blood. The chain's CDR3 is CASSFSGGRTGELFF. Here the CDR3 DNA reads TGTGCCAGCAGTTTCAGCGGGGGGCGGACCGGGGAGCTGTTTTTT.